This T cell receptor (beta chain) was observed in a study of identical twins. This clonotype is judged medium-sized. The CDR3 is made up of 11 amino acids. V shed 7 bases, J shed 11 bases, and the junction held 4 bases outside the gene matches. TCRdb re-analysed the 5' RACE reads in MiXCR, keeping a single row per CDR3 protein. The top ten clones hold about an eighth of a sample with about 100,000 distinct CDR3 sequences, 5.5% to 7% of them seen once. The J gene is TRBJ2-1, the V gene TRBV12-3 or TRBV12-4; 8 bases match TRBD2. Input material: memory T cells sorted from blood. The sequence was obtained from a woman aged 45-59 years in good health. The CDR3 sequence is CASTLAGQQFF. The CDR3 nucleotides read TGTGCCAGCACCTTAGCGGGGCAGCAGTTCTTC.